The present entry profiles one TCR beta chain with its context. Its antigen is as yet unknown. The sample is drawn from a study of cytomegalovirus exposure and HLA in healthy donors. Study-level background: Out of approximately 170 million T cells, an earlier analysis found fewer than 140 million unique TCR beta sequences in total. Study observations and caveats: Available immune exposure information was restricted to CMV serostatus only. The authors enumerated over 150 TCR beta chains as linked to cytomegalovirus.

The PCR contained 60 Vbeta and 13 Jbeta primers. Repertoires were generated with immunoSEQ multiplex PCR, while TCRdb's copy carries only in-frame clones and drops some. Of about 160,000 clones listed, over 80% are singletons. Germline V CDR1 and CDR2: MGHDK, SYGVNS. V shed 6 bases and J shed 3 bases, with 11 bases lying between them. The CDR3 contains 14 residues. The origin of this receptor is a woman between 50 and 59 years old in good health and CMV-seropositive. The V and J genes are TRBV25-1 and TRBJ1-4, with a possible D match to TRBD1 (6 bases). The sequenced material came from PBMCs. The CDR3 DNA sequence: TGTGCCAGCAGGAACAGGGCTTCTAATGAAAAACTGTTTTTT. This encodes CASRNRASNEKLFF.